This T cell receptor beta chain stems from a study of blood T cell repertoires in COVID-19. Study summary: Sample material is recorded as cDNA or gDNA derived from T cells, B-cell-depleted T cells, or PBMCs.

Original methodology: Estimated nucleated cell counts came from reference gene primer amplification. The method was immunoSEQ multiplex PCR; TCRdb's version includes in-frame clones alone and lacks a portion of them. Clonal size and the V and J genes are those of that table, whereas D and trimming came from the DNA. The repertoire holds around 250,000 clones, with about 83% as singletons. The V and J ends lost 2 bases and 3 bases, in that order; junction bases with no gene match: 10. The CDR3 length is 17 residues. From germline, CDR1 is MDHEN and CDR2 SYDVKM. This sequence originates from a man of 80 years or more with acute or convalescent COVID-19. What was sequenced was peripheral blood. The rearrangement joins TRBV28 to TRBJ1-5, with 7 bases identical to TRBD1. In DNA form, the CDR3 reads TGTGCCAGCAGTTTACCCCTAACAGGGGCTACCAATCAGCCCCAGCATTTT. Translation gives CASSLPLTGATNQPQHF.